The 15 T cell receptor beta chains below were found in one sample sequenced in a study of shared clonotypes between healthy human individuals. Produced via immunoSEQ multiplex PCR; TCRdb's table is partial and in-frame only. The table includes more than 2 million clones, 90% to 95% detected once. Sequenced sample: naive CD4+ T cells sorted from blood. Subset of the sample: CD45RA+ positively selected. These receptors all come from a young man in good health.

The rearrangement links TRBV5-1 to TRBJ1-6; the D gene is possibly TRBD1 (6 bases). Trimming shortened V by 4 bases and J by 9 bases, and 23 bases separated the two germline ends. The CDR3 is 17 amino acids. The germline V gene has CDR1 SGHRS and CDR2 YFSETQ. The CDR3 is CASSLLMTGGGFSPLHF. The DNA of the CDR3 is TGCGCCAGCAGCCTCCTGATGACAGGCGGAGGTTTTTCACCCCTCCACTTT.

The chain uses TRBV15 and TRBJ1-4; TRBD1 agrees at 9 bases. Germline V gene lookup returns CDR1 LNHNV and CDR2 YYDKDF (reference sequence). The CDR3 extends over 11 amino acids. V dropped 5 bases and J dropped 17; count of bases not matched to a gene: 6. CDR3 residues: CATSLRDRVFF. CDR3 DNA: TGTGCCACCAGCCTCCGGGACAGGGTATTTTTT.

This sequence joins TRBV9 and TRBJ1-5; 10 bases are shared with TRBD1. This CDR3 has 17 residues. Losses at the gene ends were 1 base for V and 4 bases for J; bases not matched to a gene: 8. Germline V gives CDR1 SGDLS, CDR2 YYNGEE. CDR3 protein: CASSVPNMDRGNQPQHF. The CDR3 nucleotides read TGTGCCAGCAGCGTACCCAATATGGACAGGGGGAATCAGCCCCAGCATTTT.

The CDR3 sequence: CASSLSGNSGGNQPQHF. Here the CDR3 DNA reads TGTGCCAGCAGTTTATCGGGGAACTCTGGGGGCAATCAGCCCCAGCATTTT. The chain uses TRBV27 and TRBJ1-5; D gene ambiguous. V was trimmed by 0 bases and J by 2 bases, leaving 14 bases between them. CDR3 length: 17 residues. CDR1 is MNHEY and CDR2 is SMNVEV in the germline V gene (reference sequence).

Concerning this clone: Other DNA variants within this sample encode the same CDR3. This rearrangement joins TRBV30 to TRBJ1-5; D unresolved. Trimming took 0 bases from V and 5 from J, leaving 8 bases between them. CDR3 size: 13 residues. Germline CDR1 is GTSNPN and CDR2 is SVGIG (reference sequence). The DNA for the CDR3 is TGTGCCTGGAGTGTAGGTATTGATCAGCCCCAGCATTTT. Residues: CAWSVGIDQPQHF.

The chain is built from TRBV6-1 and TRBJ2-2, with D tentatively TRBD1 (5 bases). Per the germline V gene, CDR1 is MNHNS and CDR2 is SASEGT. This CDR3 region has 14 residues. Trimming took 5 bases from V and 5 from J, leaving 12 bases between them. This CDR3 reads CASSYPTETGELFF. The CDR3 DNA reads TGTGCCAGCAGTTATCCGACAGAGACCGGGGAGCTGTTTTTT.

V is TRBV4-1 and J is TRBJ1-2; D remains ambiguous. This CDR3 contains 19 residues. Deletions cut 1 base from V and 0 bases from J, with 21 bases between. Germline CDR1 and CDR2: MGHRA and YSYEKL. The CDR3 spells CASSQVFVDRQQSNYGYTF. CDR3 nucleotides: TGCGCCAGCAGCCAAGTCTTCGTGGATAGACAACAGTCTAACTATGGCTACACCTTC.

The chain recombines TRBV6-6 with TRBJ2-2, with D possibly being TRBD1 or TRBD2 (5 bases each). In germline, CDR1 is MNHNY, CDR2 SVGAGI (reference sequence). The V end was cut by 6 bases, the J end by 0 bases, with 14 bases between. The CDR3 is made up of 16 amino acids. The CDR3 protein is CASSRTGTANTGELFF. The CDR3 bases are TGTGCCAGCAGCCGTACCGGGACGGCGAACACCGGGGAGCTGTTTTTT.

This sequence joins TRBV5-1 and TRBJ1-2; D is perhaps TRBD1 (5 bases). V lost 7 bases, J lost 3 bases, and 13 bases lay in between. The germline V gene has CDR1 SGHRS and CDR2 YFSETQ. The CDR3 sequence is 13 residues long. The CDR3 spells CASATGGDYGYTF. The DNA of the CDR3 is TGCGCCAGCGCCACCGGGGGGGACTATGGCTACACCTTC.

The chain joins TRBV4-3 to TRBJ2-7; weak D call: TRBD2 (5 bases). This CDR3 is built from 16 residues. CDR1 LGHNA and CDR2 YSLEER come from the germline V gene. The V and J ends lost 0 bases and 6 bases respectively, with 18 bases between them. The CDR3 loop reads CASSQEIPGKGSEQYF. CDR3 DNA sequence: TGCGCCAGCAGCCAAGAGATCCCCGGGAAGGGCTCCGAGCAGTACTTC.

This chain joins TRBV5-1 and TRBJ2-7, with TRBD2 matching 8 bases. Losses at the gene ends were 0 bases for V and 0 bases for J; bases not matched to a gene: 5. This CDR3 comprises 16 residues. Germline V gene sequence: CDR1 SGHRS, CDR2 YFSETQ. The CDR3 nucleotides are TGCGCCAGCAGCTTGGCTCTGACTAGCGTCTCCTACGAGCAGTACTTC. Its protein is CASSLALTSVSYEQYF.

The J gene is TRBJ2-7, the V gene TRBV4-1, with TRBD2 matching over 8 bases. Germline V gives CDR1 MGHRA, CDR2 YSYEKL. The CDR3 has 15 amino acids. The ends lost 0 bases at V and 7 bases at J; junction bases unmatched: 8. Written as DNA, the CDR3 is TGCGCCAGCAGCCAAGATGTACGACTAGCGTGGGAGCAGTACTTC. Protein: CASSQDVRLAWEQYF.

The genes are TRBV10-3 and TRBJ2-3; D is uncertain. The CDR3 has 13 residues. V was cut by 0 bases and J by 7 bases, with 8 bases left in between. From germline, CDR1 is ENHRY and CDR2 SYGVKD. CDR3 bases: TGTGCCATCAGTGAGTCGGAACCATATACGCAGTATTTT. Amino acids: CAISESEPYTQYF.

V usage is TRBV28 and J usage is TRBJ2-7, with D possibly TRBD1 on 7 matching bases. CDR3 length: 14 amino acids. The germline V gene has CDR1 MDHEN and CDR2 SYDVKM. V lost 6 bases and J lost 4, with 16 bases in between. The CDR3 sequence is CASSRQAGGYEQYF. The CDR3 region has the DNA TGTGCCAGCAGCCGGCAGGCAGGGGGGTACGAGCAGTACTTC.

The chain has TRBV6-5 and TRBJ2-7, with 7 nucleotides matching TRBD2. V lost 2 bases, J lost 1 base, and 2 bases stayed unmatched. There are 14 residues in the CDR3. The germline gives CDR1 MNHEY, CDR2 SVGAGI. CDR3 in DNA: TGTGCCAGCAGTTACGCGGGAGTGTCCTACGAGCAGTACTTC. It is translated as CASSYAGVSYEQYF.